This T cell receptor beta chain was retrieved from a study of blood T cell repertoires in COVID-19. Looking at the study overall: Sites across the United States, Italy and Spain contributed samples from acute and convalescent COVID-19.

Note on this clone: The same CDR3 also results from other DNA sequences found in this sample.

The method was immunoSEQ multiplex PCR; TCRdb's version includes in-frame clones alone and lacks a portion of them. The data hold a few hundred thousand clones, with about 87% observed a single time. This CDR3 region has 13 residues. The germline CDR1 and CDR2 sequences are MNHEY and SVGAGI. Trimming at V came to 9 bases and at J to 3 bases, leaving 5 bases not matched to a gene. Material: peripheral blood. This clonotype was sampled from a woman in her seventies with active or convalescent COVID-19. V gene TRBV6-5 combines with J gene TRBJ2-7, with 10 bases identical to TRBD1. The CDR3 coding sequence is TGTGCCAGTTCCCGGGACAGGGGCTACGAGCAGTACTTC. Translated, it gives CASSRDRGYEQYF.